This T cell receptor beta chain was obtained from a study of memory CD4+ T cells and cytomegalovirus serostatus. Study conclusions and caveats: A US-trained random forest predicted CMV serostatus with median AUC roughly 0.9. About two fifths of the roughly 150 known CMV-associated TCRbeta sequences appeared in CD4+ memory.

About this clone: Its antigen is still unknown.

This CDR3 spans 14 amino acids. V was clipped by 5 bases and J by 4 bases, with 14 bases between them. From germline, CDR1 is SNHLY and CDR2 FYNNEI. The sort gate was single viable CD3+CD4+CD8-CD45RO+ cells for memory CD4+ T cells. Positive selection with CD4 microbeads enriched total CD4+ T cells. Method: immunoSEQ multiplex PCR; TCRdb's copy keeps in-frame clones and lacks some. The sample yields 45,000 to 65,000 clones, 82% seen once. The chain combines TRBV2 with TRBJ1-2; D may be TRBD1 (6 bases). Sequenced: memory CD4+ T cells from blood. The TCR was taken from an adult in good health and CMV-seronegative. CDR3 coding DNA: TGTGCCAGCAGTCCCGACAGGTTCGGCTATGGCTACACCTTC. It specifies CASSPDRFGYGYTF.